This TCR beta chain was found in a study of cytomegalovirus exposure and HLA in healthy donors. The CDR3 runs to 15 residues. CDR1 and CDR2 from the germline V gene are SGHKS and YYEKEE (reference sequence). The V end was cut by 0 bases, the J end by 2 bases, with 11 bases between. The PCR contained 60 Vbeta and 13 Jbeta primers. Method: immunoSEQ multiplex PCR; TCRdb's copy keeps in-frame clones and lacks some. The sample carries 150,000 to 200,000 clones, 70% to 85% recorded once. Material: PBMCs. The source is a man between 18 and 35 years old in good health and CMV-seronegative. The chain recombines TRBV5-5 with TRBJ1-1; D is uncertain. The CDR3 loop reads CASSLVRHPNTEAFF. The CDR3 DNA is TGTGCCAGCAGCTTGGTCCGACATCCCAACACTGAAGCTTTCTTT.